Following are 9 T cell receptor beta chains from one sample sequenced in a study of identical twins. TCRdb reprocessed the 5' RACE reads with MiXCR, giving one entry per CDR3 protein. Of some 900,000 distinct CDR3 sequences detected, approximately 13% appear once; the ten largest clones hold about 1.6%. The same sample was also used in a study of yellow fever vaccine responses in identical twins.

The sequenced sample consisted of PBMCs. These receptors originate from a woman in her late teens or twenties in good health.

This clonotype was counted many times. This chain links TRBV10-3 with TRBJ1-1; no clear D gene. Germline V gives CDR1 ENHRY, CDR2 SYGVKD. V was shortened by 1 base and J by 1 base, with 10 bases between the two germline ends. This CDR3 is built from 15 residues. The CDR3 bases are TGTGCCATCAGTGAGTTCATGGGAGAGAACACTGAAGCTTTCTTT. This sequence encodes CAISEFMGENTEAFF.

V and J are TRBV5-6 and TRBJ1-2; no reliable D call. Per germline, CDR1 SGHDT and CDR2 YYEEEE. This CDR3 is built from 15 residues. V lost 1 base and J lost 3, with 13 bases in between. The CDR3 DNA is TGTGCCAGCAGCTTGTGGAGGGCTCGGGACTATGGCTACACCTTC. Translation: CASSLWRARDYGYTF.

The chain combines TRBV11-2 with TRBJ2-3, with D possibly being TRBD2 (5 bases). V was shortened by 2 bases and J by 0 bases, with 21 bases between the two germline ends. The CDR3 totals 19 residues. Germline CDR1 SGHAT, CDR2 FQNNGV. The CDR3 DNA reads TGTGCCAGCAGCTTATCTAAGCTCCCGCGACTACCAAGCACAGATACGCAGTATTTT. The encoded protein is CASSLSKLPRLPSTDTQYF.

This chain connects TRBV10-3 to TRBJ1-1; 7 bases line up with TRBD1. The CDR3 contains 14 residues. Germline V gives CDR1 ENHRY, CDR2 SYGVKD. J lost 1 base, V lost 3 bases, and 2 bases had no gene match. The CDR3 DNA sequence: TGTGCCATCAGTGACCGGACAGGGAACACTGAAGCTTTCTTT. This sequence encodes CAISDRTGNTEAFF.

The sample holds many counts of this clonotype. J is TRBJ2-2 and V is TRBV10-3; no clear D gene. CDR1 is ENHRY and CDR2 is SYGVKD in the germline V gene. V dropped 4 bases and J dropped 1 base, with 7 bases sitting between them. The CDR3 is 14 amino acids. CDR3: CAISGLMNTGELFF. CDR3 DNA sequence: TGTGCCATCAGTGGACTGATGAACACCGGGGAGCTGTTTTTT.

The V gene is TRBV27, the J gene TRBJ2-1; TRBD2 aligns across 11 bases. Germline loops: CDR1 MNHEY, CDR2 SMNVEV (reference sequence). V lost 8 bases to trimming and J lost 7 bases; unmatched junction nucleotides: 10. The CDR3 is 15 residues long. This chain's CDR3 is CASGIGLAGNNEQFF. The CDR3 DNA follows: TGTGCCAGCGGGATCGGACTAGCGGGTAATAATGAGCAGTTCTTC.

This clonotype was counted only a few times. This chain joins TRBV2 and TRBJ1-1; tentative D call: TRBD1 (5 bases). Germline CDR1 reads SNHLY; CDR2 reads FYNNEI. CDR3 length: 14 amino acids. V shed 6 bases and J shed 3 bases, with 14 bases lying between them. The CDR3 DNA sequence: TGTGCCAGCAGGATGCGCAGGGATTACACTGAAGCTTTCTTT. Translation gives CASRMRRDYTEAFF.

This clonotype has ten or more counts. The V and J genes are TRBV7-9 and TRBJ2-2, with D perhaps being TRBD1 or TRBD2 (6 bases each). The CDR3 length is 15 residues. Per the germline V gene, CDR1 is SEHNR and CDR2 is FQNEAQ (reference sequence). The V end was cut by 3 bases, the J end by 4 bases, with 12 bases between. As DNA, the CDR3 is TGTGCCAGCAGCTTCGTTGGGGGGCCCACCGGGGAGCTGTTTTTT. Translation: CASSFVGGPTGELFF.

In this sample, this clonotype turned up many times. The chain joins TRBV24-1 to TRBJ2-1; D is uncertain. This CDR3 is 12 amino acids long. V was clipped by 6 bases and J by 10 bases, with 12 bases between them. Germline CDR1 KGHDR, CDR2 SFDVKD. CDR3 DNA: TGTGCCACCAGTTATCCCGGCGGAGAGCAGTTCTTC. Amino acids: CATSYPGGEQFF.